The 9 T cell receptor beta chains listed next were all sequenced from one sample in a study of response to subunit inactivated influenza vaccine. TCRdb redid the calling of the RT-PCR reads with MiXCR, one entry per CDR3 protein. The repertoire holds about 650,000 distinct CDR3 sequences, with 13% to 15% as singletons. Material: PBMCs from blood, obtained 14 to 15 days before vaccination. The receptors come from a man aged 50 or older who received an inactivated influenza vaccine.

The V gene is TRBV28, the J gene TRBJ2-1; 12 bases are a match to TRBD2. The V segment lost 3 bases and the J segment 0 bases; nucleotides outside the gene matches: 6. Per the germline V gene, CDR1 is MDHEN and CDR2 is SYDVKM. The CDR3 has 18 residues. CDR3 bases: TGTGCCAGCAGTTTCGGACTAGCGGGACTACGCTCCTACAATGAGCAGTTCTTC. Residues: CASSFGLAGLRSYNEQFF.

The DNA of the CDR3 is TGTGCCACCAGTGTGACGGGACTAGCGGGAGGGCCAGTCAATGAGCAGTTCTTC. It encodes CATSVTGLAGGPVNEQFF. The chain links TRBV24-1 to TRBJ2-1; 16 bases match TRBD2. Germline V gene data show CDR1 as KGHDR and CDR2 as SFDVKD. The ends lost 5 bases at V and 6 bases at J; junction bases unmatched: 9. CDR3 length: 18 amino acids.

The rearrangement uses TRBV7-6 and TRBJ1-3; 7 bases line up with TRBD1. The CDR3 has 15 amino acids. CDR1 is SGHVS, CDR2 FNYEAQ, per germline. J was trimmed by 2 bases and V by 3 bases; bases with no gene match: 4. CDR3 protein: CASSFNRGPGNTIYF. The CDR3 DNA is TGTGCCAGCAGCTTTAACAGGGGCCCTGGAAACACCATATATTTT.

V and J are TRBV6-1 and TRBJ2-3; the match to TRBD2 covers 10 bases. V was pared by 5 bases and J by 6 bases, with 11 bases of the junction left unmatched. Germline values: CDR1 MNHNS, CDR2 SASEGT. This CDR3 spans 16 amino acids. This CDR3 reads CASSPPRLAGADTQYF. For the CDR3, the DNA is TGTGCCAGCAGTCCACCTCGGCTAGCGGGGGCTGATACGCAGTATTTT.

This clonotype showed up many times. The chain combines TRBV5-1 with TRBJ2-5; D is perhaps TRBD1 or TRBD2 (6 bases each). The V end was cut by 4 bases, the J end by 0 bases, with 10 bases between. The CDR3 sequence is 14 residues long. Germline V gene lookup returns CDR1 SGHRS and CDR2 YFSETQ. The CDR3 DNA follows: TGCGCCAGCAGCCCGCGGGACAACCAAGAGACCCAGTACTTC. As protein: CASSPRDNQETQYF.

This chain connects TRBV30 to TRBJ1-1; no clear D gene. Germline V CDR1 and CDR2: GTSNPN, SVGIG (reference sequence). This CDR3 spans 13 amino acids. Trimming shortened V by 4 bases and J by 0 bases, and 9 bases separated the two germline ends. The CDR3, as DNA: TGTGCCTGGACGGCCAGGTTGAACACTGAAGCTTTCTTT. Protein sequence: CAWTARLNTEAFF.

This sequence joins TRBV12-3 or TRBV12-4 and TRBJ2-5, with D maybe TRBD1 (7 bases). This CDR3 has 16 residues. V was cut by 5 bases and J by 4 bases, with 20 bases left in between. The chain's CDR3 is CASSEGASAMGETQYF. Written as DNA, the CDR3 is TGTGCCAGCAGTGAGGGGGCTAGCGCGATGGGAGAGACCCAGTACTTC.

The chain is built from TRBV5-1 and TRBJ2-1, with D uncertain. V was clipped by 2 bases and J by 5 bases, with 11 bases between them. Germline CDR1 SGHRS, CDR2 YFSETQ. The CDR3 has 14 amino acids. The CDR3 protein is CASSFNSADNEQFF. CDR3 DNA sequence: TGCGCCAGCAGCTTTAACTCAGCCGACAATGAGCAGTTCTTC.

As to this clonotype: One end of the junction is discordant with germline, which a read error may explain. This CDR3 reads CASSHAGSGGTQNF. The CDR3 region has the DNA TGCGCCAGCAGCCACGCAGGAAGTGGAGGTACGCAGAATTTT. The rearrangement joins TRBV4-3 to TRBJ2-3, with D maybe TRBD2 (5 bases). The CDR3 runs to 14 residues. Germline values: CDR1 LGHNA, CDR2 YSLEER.